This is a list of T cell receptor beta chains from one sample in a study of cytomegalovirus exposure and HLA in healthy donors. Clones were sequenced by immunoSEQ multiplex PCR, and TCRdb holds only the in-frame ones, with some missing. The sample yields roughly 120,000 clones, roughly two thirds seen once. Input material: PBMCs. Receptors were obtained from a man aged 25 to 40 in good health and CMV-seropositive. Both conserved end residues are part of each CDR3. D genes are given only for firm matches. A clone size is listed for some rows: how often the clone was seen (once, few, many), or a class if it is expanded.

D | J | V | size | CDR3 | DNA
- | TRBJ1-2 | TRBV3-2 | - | CASSPTGPF | TGTGCCAGCAGCCCTACAGGGCCCTTC
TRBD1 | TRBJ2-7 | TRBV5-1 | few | CASSFGQGLSEQYF | TGCGCCAGCAGCTTCGGACAGGGTTTGAGTGAGCAGTACTTC
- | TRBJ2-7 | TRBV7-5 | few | CARSLVVGGPLYEQYF | TGTGCCAGAAGCTTAGTTGTGGGAGGGCCTCTATACGAGCAGTACTTC
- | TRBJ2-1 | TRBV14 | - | CASSQDSGGSEQFF | TGTGCCAGCAGCCAAGATTCGGGTGGAAGTGAGCAGTTCTTC
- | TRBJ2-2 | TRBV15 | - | CATSRARQDTGELFF | TGTGCCACCAGCAGAGCGCGACAGGACACCGGGGAGCTGTTTTTT
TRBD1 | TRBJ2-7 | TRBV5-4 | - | CASSSDRFSYEQYF | TGTGCCAGCAGCTCGGACAGGTTCTCCTACGAGCAGTACTTC
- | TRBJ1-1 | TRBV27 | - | CASSLTGAHTEAFF | TGTGCCAGCAGCTTGACAGGAGCGCACACTGAAGCTTTCTTT
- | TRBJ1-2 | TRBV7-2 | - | CASSPDRNYGYTF | TGTGCCAGCAGCCCAGACAGGAACTATGGCTACACCTTC
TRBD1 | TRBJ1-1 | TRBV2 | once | CASSDQQGPEAFF | TGTGCCAGCAGTGATCAACAGGGGCCTGAAGCTTTCTTT
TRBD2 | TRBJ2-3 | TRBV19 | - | CASRTSGRFYDTQYF | TGTGCCAGTAGGACTAGCGGGAGGTTCTACGATACGCAGTATTTT
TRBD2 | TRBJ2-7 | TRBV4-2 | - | CASGHSGAPDEQYF | TGTGCCAGCGGTCATAGCGGGGCCCCCGACGAGCAGTACTTC
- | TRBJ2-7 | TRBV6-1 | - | CASSEAAGDSYEQYF | TGTGCCAGCAGTGAAGCGGCAGGGGATTCCTACGAGCAGTACTTC
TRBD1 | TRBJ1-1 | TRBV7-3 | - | CASSLRQGVAFF | TGTGCCAGCAGCTTACGACAGGGTGTGGCTTTCTTT
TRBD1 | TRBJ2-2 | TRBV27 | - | CASSSTGFYGELFF | TGTGCCAGCAGTTCGACAGGGTTCTACGGGGAGCTGTTTTTT